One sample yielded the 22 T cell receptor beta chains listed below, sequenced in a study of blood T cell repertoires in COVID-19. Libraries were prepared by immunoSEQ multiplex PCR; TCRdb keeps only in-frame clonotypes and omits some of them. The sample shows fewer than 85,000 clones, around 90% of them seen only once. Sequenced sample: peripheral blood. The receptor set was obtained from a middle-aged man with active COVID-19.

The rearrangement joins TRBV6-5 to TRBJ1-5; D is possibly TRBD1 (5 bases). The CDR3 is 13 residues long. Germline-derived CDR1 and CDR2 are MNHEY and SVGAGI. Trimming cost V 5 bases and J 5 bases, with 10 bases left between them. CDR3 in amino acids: CASSRGVYQPQHF. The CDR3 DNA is TGTGCCAGCAGTCGGGGGGTTTATCAGCCCCAGCATTTT.

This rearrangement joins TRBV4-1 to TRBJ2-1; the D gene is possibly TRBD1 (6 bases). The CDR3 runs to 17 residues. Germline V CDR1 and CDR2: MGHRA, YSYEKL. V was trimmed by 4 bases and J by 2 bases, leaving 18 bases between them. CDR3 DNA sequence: TGCGCCAGCAGCCCACCCGCGCAGGGGTTGGCCTACAATGAGCAGTTCTTC. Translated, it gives CASSPPAQGLAYNEQFF.

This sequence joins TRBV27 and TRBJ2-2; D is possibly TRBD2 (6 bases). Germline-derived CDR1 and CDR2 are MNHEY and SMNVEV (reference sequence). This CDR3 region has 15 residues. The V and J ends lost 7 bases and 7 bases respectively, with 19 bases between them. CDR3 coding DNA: TGTGCCAGCACCCTGGGCGCGGGGCCAGGCGGGGAGCTGTTTTTT. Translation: CASTLGAGPGGELFF.

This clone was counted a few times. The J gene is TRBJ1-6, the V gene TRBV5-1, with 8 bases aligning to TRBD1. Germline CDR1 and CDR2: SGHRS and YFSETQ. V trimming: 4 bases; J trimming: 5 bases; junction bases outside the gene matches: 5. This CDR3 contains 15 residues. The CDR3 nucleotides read TGCGCCAGCAGCGGACAGGGACAGGATAATTCACCCCTCCACTTT. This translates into CASSGQGQDNSPLHF. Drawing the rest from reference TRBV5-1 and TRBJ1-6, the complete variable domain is KAGVTQTPRYLIKTRGQQVTLSCSPISGHRSVSWYQQTPGQGLQFLFEYFSETQRNKGNFPGRFSGRQFSNSRSEMNVSTLELGDSALYLCASSGQGQDNSPLHFGNGTRLTVT.

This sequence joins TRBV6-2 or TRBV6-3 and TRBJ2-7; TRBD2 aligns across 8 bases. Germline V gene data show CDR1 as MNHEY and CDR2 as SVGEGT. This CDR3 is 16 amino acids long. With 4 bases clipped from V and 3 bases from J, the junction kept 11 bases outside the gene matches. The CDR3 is CASSSPSLAGVYEQYF. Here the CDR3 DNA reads TGTGCCAGCAGTTCCCCTAGCCTAGCGGGCGTCTACGAGCAGTACTTC.

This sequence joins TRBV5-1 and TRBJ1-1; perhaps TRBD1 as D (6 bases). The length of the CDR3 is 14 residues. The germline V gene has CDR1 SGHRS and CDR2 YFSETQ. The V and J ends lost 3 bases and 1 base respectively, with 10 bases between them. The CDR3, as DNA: TGCGCCAGCAGCTGGACAGTCAAGAACACTGAAGCTTTCTTT. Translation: CASSWTVKNTEAFF.

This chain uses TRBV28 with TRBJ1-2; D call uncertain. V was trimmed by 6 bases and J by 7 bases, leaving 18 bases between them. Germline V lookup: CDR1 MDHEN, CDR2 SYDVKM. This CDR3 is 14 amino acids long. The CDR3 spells CASRIPRVKGGYTF. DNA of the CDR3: TGTGCCAGCAGAATCCCGAGGGTTAAAGGTGGCTACACCTTC.

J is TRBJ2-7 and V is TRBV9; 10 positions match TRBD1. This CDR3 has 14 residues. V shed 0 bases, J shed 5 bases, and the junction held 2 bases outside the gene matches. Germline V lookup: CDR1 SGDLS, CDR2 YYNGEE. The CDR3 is CASSVEGTGDEQYF. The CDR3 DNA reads TGTGCCAGCAGCGTAGAGGGGACAGGGGACGAGCAGTACTTC.

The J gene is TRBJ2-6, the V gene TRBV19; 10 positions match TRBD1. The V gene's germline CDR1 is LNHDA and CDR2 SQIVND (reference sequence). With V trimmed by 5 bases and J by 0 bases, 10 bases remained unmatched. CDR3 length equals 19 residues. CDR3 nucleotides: TGTGCCAGTAGTGTCAGACCGGGACAGGGGTTCTCTGGGGCCAACGTCCTGACTTTC. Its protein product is CASSVRPGQGFSGANVLTF.

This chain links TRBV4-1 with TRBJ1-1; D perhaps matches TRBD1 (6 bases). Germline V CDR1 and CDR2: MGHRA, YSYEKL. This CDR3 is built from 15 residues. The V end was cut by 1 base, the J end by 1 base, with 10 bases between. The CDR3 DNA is TGCGCCAGCAGCCAAGCCCAGGGGACGAACACTGAAGCTTTCTTT. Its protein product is CASSQAQGTNTEAFF.

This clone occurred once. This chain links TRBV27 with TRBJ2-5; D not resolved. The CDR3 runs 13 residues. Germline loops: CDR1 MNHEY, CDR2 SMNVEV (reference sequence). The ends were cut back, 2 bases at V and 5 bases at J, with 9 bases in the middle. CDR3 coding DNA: TGTGCCAGCAGTTTAGCGCGCCACGAGACCCAGTACTTC. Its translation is CASSLARHETQYF.

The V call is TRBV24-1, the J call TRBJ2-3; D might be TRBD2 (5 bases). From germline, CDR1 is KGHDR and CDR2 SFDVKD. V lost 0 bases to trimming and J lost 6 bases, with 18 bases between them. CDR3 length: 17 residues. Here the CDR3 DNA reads TGTGCCACCAGTGATTTGCGGGGTCGGGAAAACGGGGATACGCAGTATTTT. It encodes CATSDLRGRENGDTQYF.

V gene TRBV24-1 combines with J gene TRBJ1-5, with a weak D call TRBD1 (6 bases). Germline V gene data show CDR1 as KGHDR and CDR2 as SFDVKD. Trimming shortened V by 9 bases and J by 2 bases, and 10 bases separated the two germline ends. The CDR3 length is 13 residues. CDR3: CATDGGGNQPQHF. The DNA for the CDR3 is TGTGCCACCGATGGGGGCGGCAATCAGCCCCAGCATTTT.

CDR3: CSVARTAGNTIYF. The CDR3 bases are TGCAGCGTTGCCCGGACAGCTGGAAACACCATATATTTT. The chain has TRBV29-1 and TRBJ1-3, with D possibly being TRBD1 (6 bases). Germline CDR1 reads SQVTM; CDR2 reads ANQGSEA. This CDR3 region has 13 residues. V was cut by 4 bases and J by 2 bases, with 9 bases left in between.

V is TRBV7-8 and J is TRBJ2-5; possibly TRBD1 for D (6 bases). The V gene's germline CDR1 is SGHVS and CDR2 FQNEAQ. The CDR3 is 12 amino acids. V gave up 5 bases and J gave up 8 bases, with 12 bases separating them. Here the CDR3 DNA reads TGTGCCAGCAGCCCCGCGACAGGTACCCAGTACTTC. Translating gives CASSPATGTQYF.

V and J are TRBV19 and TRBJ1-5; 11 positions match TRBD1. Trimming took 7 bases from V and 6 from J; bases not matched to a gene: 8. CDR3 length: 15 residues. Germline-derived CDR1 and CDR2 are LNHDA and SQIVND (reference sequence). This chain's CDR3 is CASTRDRGDSQPQHF. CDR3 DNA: TGTGCCAGTACTCGGGACAGGGGGGATAGTCAGCCCCAGCATTTT.

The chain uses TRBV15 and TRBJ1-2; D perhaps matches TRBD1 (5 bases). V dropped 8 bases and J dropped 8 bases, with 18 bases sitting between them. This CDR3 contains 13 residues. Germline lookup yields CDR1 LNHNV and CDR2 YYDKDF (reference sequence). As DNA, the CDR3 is TGTGCCACCTCCCCGGGGGGGGTTGGAGGCTACACCTTC. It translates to CATSPGGVGGYTF.

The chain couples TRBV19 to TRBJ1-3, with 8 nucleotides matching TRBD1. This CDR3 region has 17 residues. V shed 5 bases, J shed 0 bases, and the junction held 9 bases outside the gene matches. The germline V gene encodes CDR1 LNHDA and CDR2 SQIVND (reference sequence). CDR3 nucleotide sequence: TGTGCCAGTAGTGTAACCGGGACAGGAAGCTCTGGAAACACCATATATTTT. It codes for CASSVTGTGSSGNTIYF.

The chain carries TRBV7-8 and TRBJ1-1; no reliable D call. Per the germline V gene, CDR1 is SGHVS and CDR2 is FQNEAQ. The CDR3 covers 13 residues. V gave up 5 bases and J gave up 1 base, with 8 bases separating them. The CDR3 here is CASSKNRNTEAFF. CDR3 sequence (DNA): TGTGCCAGCAGCAAAAATCGGAACACTGAAGCTTTCTTT. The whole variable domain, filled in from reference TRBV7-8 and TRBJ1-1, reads GAGVSQSPRYKVAKRGQDVALRCDPISGHVSLFWYQQALGQGPEFLTYFQNEAQLDKSGLPSDRFFAERPEGSVSTLKIQRTQQEDSAVYLCASSKNRNTEAFFGQGTRLTVV.

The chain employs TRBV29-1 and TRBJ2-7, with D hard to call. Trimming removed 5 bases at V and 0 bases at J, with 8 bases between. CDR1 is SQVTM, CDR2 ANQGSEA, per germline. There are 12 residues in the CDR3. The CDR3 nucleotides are TGCAGCGTTCGGCGGAGCTCCTACGAGCAGTACTTC. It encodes CSVRRSSYEQYF.

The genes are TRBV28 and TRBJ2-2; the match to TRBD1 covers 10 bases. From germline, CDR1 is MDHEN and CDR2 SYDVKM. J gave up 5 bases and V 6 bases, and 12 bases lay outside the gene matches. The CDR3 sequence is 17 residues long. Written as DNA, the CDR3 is TGTGCCAGCAGCCAAAATCCGGGACAGGGGTCGACCGGGGAGCTGTTTTTT. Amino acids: CASSQNPGQGSTGELFF.

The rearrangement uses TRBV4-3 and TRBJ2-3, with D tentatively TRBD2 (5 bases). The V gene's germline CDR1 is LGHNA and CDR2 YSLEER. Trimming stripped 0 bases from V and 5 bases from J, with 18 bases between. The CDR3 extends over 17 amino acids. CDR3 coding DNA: TGCGCCAGCAGCCAAGAGGGTAGGACTTTAGAGGGAGATACGCAGTATTTT. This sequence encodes CASSQEGRTLEGDTQYF.